These T cell receptor beta chains were read from a single sample in a study of T cell responses to AZD1222 COVID-19 vaccine. Measured with immunoSEQ multiplex PCR; TCRdb has only the in-frame clones, and not every one. Among 150,000 to 200,000 clones listed, about 92% were seen once. The sequencing here drew on peripheral blood, taken 28 days after the second dose of the MenACWY control vaccine. These TCRs come from an adult who received the MenACWY meningococcal vaccine as a control. CDR3s include the opening cysteine and the closing phenylalanine or tryptophan. Each record gives: D gene, clone size, V gene, J gene, CDR3 DNA, CDR3 protein. The D gene is left open where the match is weak. Not every row has a clone size; where given, it reads once, few, many or a size class.

D: TRBD2
size: NA
V: TRBV6-5
J: TRBJ2-1
DNA: TGTGCCAGTTGGGGACTAGCGCCGAATGAGCAGTTCTTC
CDR3: CASWGLAPNEQFF

D: TRBD1
size: NA
V: TRBV7-2
J: TRBJ2-7
DNA: TGTGCCAGCAGCCCATGGACAGGGCCGACCTACGAGCAGTACTTC
CDR3: CASSPWTGPTYEQYF

D: TRBD2
size: NA
V: TRBV9
J: TRBJ2-3
DNA: TGTGCCAGCAGCGTCGCAGCGGGAGGGCCCACAGATACGCAGTATTTT
CDR3: CASSVAAGGPTDTQYF

D: NA
size: once
V: TRBV28
J: TRBJ1-6
DNA: TGTGCCAGCAGTTTAGCGGGCAGGGGCCCGAATAATTCACCCCTCCACTTT
CDR3: CASSLAGRGPNNSPLHF

D: TRBD1
size: NA
V: TRBV19
J: TRBJ1-5
DNA: TGTGCCAGTAGTATAGACCCTTACAGGGGAGATAACAATCAGCCCCAGCATTTT
CDR3: CASSIDPYRGDNNQPQHF

D: TRBD2
size: NA
V: TRBV7-2
J: TRBJ2-6
DNA: TGTGCCAGCAGCCCGGGGGGGGCGGTGAGCTCTGGGGCCAACGTCCTGACTTTC
CDR3: CASSPGGAVSSGANVLTF

D: NA
size: NA
V: TRBV5-6
J: TRBJ1-1
DNA: TGTGCCAGCACCTTGGGGGTAGAAGCTTTCTTT
CDR3: CASTLGVEAFF

D: TRBD1
size: NA
V: TRBV4-3
J: TRBJ1-5
DNA: TGCGCCAGCAGCCAAGAATGGGGACAGGGTGGCAATCAGCCCCAGCATTTT
CDR3: CASSQEWGQGGNQPQHF

D: NA
size: NA
V: TRBV30
J: TRBJ1-5
DNA: TGTGCCTGGAGTCGACATGGGGGCGGGAATCAGCCCCAGCATTTT
CDR3: CAWSRHGGGNQPQHF

D: TRBD2
size: once
V: TRBV4-3
J: TRBJ2-7
DNA: TGCGCCAGCAGCCAAAGACTAGCGGGAGACGAGCAGTACTTC
CDR3: CASSQRLAGDEQYF